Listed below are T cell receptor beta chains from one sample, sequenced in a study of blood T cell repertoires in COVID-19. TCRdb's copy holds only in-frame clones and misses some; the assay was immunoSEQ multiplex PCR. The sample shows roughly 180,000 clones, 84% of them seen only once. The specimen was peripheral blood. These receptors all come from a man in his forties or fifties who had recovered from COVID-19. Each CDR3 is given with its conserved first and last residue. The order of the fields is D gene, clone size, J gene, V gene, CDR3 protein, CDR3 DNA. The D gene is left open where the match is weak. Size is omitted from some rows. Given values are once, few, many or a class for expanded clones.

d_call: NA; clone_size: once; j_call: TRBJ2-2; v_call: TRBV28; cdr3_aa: CASNIIGGTGELFF; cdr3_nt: TGTGCCAGCAATATAATAGGGGGCACCGGGGAGCTGTTTTTT
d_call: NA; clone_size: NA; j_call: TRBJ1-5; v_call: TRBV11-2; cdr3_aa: CASSLDRGQPQHF; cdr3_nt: TGTGCCAGCAGCTTAGATAGGGGTCAGCCCCAGCATTTT
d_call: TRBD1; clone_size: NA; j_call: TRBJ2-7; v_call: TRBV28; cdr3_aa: CASSLTGGALNEQYF; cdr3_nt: TGTGCCAGCAGTTTAACAGGGGGCGCCTTGAACGAGCAGTACTTC
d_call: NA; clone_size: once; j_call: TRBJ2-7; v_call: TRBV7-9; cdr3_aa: CASRTGSSYEQYF; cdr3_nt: TGTGCCAGCAGAACAGGGAGCTCCTACGAGCAGTACTTC
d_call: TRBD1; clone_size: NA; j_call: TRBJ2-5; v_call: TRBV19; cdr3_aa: CASSPQDRGEEETQYF; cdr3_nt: TGTGCCAGTAGTCCGCAGGACAGGGGAGAGGAAGAGACCCAGTACTTC
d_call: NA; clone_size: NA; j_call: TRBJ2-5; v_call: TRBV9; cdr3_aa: CASSVDASGRVETQYF; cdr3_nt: TGTGCCAGCAGCGTAGACGCTAGTGGCAGGGTGGAGACCCAGTACTTC
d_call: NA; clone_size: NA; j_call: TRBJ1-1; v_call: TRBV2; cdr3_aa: CASSVRGTEAFF; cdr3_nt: TGTGCCAGCAGTGTACGAGGCACTGAAGCTTTCTTT
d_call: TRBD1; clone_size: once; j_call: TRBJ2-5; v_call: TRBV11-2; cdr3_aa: CASSLALQGETQYF; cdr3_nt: TGTGCCAGCAGCTTAGCCCTACAGGGGGAGACCCAGTACTTC
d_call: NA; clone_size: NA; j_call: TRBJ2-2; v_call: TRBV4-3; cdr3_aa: CASSQDPYRHANTGELFF; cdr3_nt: TGCGCCAGCAGCCAAGATCCGTACAGGCACGCGAACACCGGGGAGCTGTTTTTT
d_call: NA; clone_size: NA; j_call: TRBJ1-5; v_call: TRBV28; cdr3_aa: CAVRQDHSNQPQHF; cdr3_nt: TGTGCCGTTCGACAGGATCATAGCAATCAGCCCCAGCATTTT
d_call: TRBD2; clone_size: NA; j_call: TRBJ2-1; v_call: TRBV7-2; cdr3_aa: CASSRGLGYNEQFF; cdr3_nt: TGTGCCAGCAGCCGTGGACTAGGCTACAATGAGCAGTTCTTC